Given below is one T cell receptor beta chain in context. Profiling relied on immunoSEQ multiplex PCR, and the TCRdb table lists in-frame clones only, not all of them. This table has 20,000 to 25,000 clones, approximately 90% appearing once. This sample is drawn from a study of T cell changes during pregnancy in multiple sclerosis. CDR1 and CDR2 from the germline V gene are SGHNT and YYREEE (reference sequence). Trimming removed 2 bases from V and 1 base from J; junction bases left unmatched: 8. The CDR3 is 16 residues long. This sequence originates from a female donor with multiple sclerosis, enrolled in a pregnancy study. The genes are TRBV5-4 and TRBJ1-2, with 7 bases fitting TRBD1. Specimen: CD4+ T cells from peripheral blood mononuclear cells, collected in the third trimester of pregnancy. The CDR3 DNA follows: TGTGCCAGCAGCTTCGGGACAGCGCGGAGTAACTATGGCTACACCTTC. Translated, it gives CASSFGTARSNYGYTF. The full variable domain, its missing parts supplied by reference TRBV5-4 and TRBJ1-2, is ETGVTQSPTHLIKTRGQQVTLRCSSQSGHNTVSWYQQALGQGPQFIFQYYREEENGRGNFPPRFSGLQFPNYSSELNVNALELDDSALYLCASSFGTARSNYGYTFGSGTRLTVV.